This TCR beta chain was found in a study of B cell selection in AIRE deficiency. Notes on the study in general: Shorter CDR3s marked shared Treg sequences, biased toward few non-templated insertions. AIRE-deficient Tconv and Treg repertoires matched healthy donors in TCRBV, CDR3 length, diversity. With only TCRbeta sequenced, 35% to 45% of shared healthy Treg sequences overlapped Tconv.

Concerning this clone itself: What it recognizes is unknown.

Germline V CDR1 and CDR2: LNHNV, YYDKDF (reference sequence). V lost 8 bases and J lost 0, with 4 bases in between. The CDR3 extends over 11 amino acids. CD4+CD127+ cells were sorted as the conventional CD4 T cells. Here immunoSEQ multiplex PCR was the method, and the copy in TCRdb shows in-frame clones only, minus some. The sample lists some 20,000 clones, 95% to 98% occurring once. The sample comprised conventional CD4+ T cells sorted from PBMCs. The rearrangement uses TRBV15 and TRBJ1-1; D call uncertain. This TCR was recovered from a human donor with AIRE deficiency. The DNA for the CDR3 is TGTGCCACCGCCATGAACACTGAAGCTTTCTTT. It is translated as CATAMNTEAFF.